These 13 T cell receptor beta chains were sequenced from one sample in a study of blood T cell repertoires in COVID-19. TCRdb keeps only in-frame clones here, not all; method: immunoSEQ multiplex PCR. Of hundreds of thousands of clones listed, about 83% are singletons. The sequenced sample was peripheral blood. The receptors derive from a man aged 55 to 70 who had recovered from COVID-19.

This chain links TRBV4-1 with TRBJ1-2; possibly TRBD1 for D (6 bases). The CDR3 contains 15 residues. Germline assignment: CDR1 MGHRA and CDR2 YSYEKL. The V gene lost 0 bases and the J gene lost 4 bases, with 12 bases spanning the gap. The DNA for the CDR3 is TGCGCCAGCAGCCAAGACAGGGGCCTGGGCTATGGCTACACCTTC. Protein: CASSQDRGLGYGYTF.

This chain uses TRBV7-9 with TRBJ2-7, with TRBD1 identical over 8 bases. Germline lookup yields CDR1 SEHNR and CDR2 FQNEAQ (reference sequence). This CDR3 contains 14 residues. V lost 4 bases to trimming and J lost 1 base; unmatched junction nucleotides: 3. The CDR3 is CASSSDRDSYEQYF. DNA for the CDR3: TGTGCCAGCAGCTCGGACAGGGATTCCTACGAGCAGTACTTC.

The genes are TRBV7-8 and TRBJ2-1, with D possibly matching TRBD2 (6 bases). This CDR3 has 16 amino acids. Germline V CDR1 and CDR2: SGHVS, FQNEAQ. Trimming took off 4 bases at V and 0 bases at J, with 13 bases between the two ends. CDR3 protein: CASSSRGLTSYNEQFF. As DNA, the CDR3 is TGTGCCAGCAGCTCGAGGGGACTTACCTCCTACAATGAGCAGTTCTTC.

The chain couples TRBV11-1 to TRBJ1-6; 7 bases align to TRBD1. The CDR3 has 14 amino acids. Germline CDR1 SGHAT, CDR2 FQDESV (reference sequence). V gave up 3 bases and J gave up 9 bases; unmatched junction bases: 5. The CDR3 DNA reads as TGTGCCAGCAGCTTTACAGGGGAACTTTCACCCCTCCACTTT. Its translation: CASSFTGELSPLHF. Full variable domain (rest looked up from reference TRBV11-1 and TRBJ1-6): EAEVAQSPRYKITEKSQAVAFWCDPISGHATLYWYRQILGQGPELLVQFQDESVVDDSQLPKDRFSAERLKGVDSTLKIQPAELGDSAMYLCASSFTGELSPLHFGNGTRLTVT.

The chain is built from TRBV19 and TRBJ1-1, with no clear D. CDR1 and CDR2 from the germline V gene are LNHDA and SQIVND (reference sequence). V lost 5 bases and J lost 1, with 8 bases in between. The CDR3 spans 13 residues. CDR3 DNA: TGTGCCAGTAGTGACTATGGGAACACTGAAGCTTTCTTT. It is translated as CASSDYGNTEAFF.

The chain carries TRBV19 and TRBJ2-1; 11 nucleotides agree with TRBD1. This CDR3 spans 15 amino acids. V shed 4 bases and J 6 bases; nucleotides not matched to a gene: 5. Looked up from germline, CDR1 is LNHDA and CDR2 is SQIVND (reference sequence). CDR3 coding DNA: TGTGCCAGTAGTACCCCCGGACAGGGGGCCAATGAGCAGTTCTTC. Protein sequence: CASSTPGQGANEQFF.

The chain employs TRBV4-2 and TRBJ1-5; a weak D match, TRBD1 (6 bases). Trimming pared 5 bases from V and 5 bases from J, leaving 16 bases between. The CDR3 contains 15 residues. In germline, CDR1 is LGHNA, CDR2 YNFKEQ. CDR3 coding DNA: TGTGCCAGCAGCGCGACAGGCTTGGCGGATCAGCCCCAGCATTTT. It encodes CASSATGLADQPQHF.

This chain joins TRBV7-2 and TRBJ2-2; 10 bases align to TRBD1. The CDR3 sequence is 16 residues long. The V gene's germline CDR1 is SGHTA and CDR2 FQGNSA. With 6 bases clipped from V and 6 bases from J, the junction kept 10 bases outside the gene matches. CDR3 amino acids: CASSHFRTGGAGELFF. The CDR3 coding sequence is TGTGCCAGCAGTCACTTCCGGACAGGGGGGGCCGGGGAGCTGTTTTTT. Variable domain in full (rest from reference TRBV7-2 and TRBJ2-2): GAGVSQSPSNKVTEKGKDVELRCDPISGHTALYWYRQSLGQGLEFLIYFQGNSAPDKSGLPSDRFSAERTGGSVSTLTIQRTQQEDSAVYLCASSHFRTGGAGELFFGEGSRLTVL.

The rearrangement joins TRBV6-7 to TRBJ2-1; D uncertain. TRBV6-7 is placed among ORFs of uncertain function. V was cut by 2 bases and J by 0 bases, with 11 bases left in between. CDR3 length: 16 amino acids. CDR3 sequence (DNA): TGTGCCAGCAGTTACCAGGTGCCCTCCTCCTACAATGAGCAGTTCTTC. This translates into CASSYQVPSSYNEQFF.

The chain carries TRBV4-3 and TRBJ1-3, with 7 nucleotides matching TRBD1. This CDR3 contains 18 residues. Germline CDR1 reads LGHNA; CDR2 reads YSLEER. The V segment lost 1 base and the J segment 0 bases; nucleotides outside the gene matches: 9. The CDR3 DNA follows: TGCGCCAGCAGCCAAGTAATAGGACAGGCGAGCTCTGGAAACACCATATATTTT. Protein product: CASSQVIGQASSGNTIYF.

The chain carries TRBV30 and TRBJ2-2; the match to TRBD1 covers 10 bases. The J segment lost 6 bases and the V segment lost 0 bases, leaving 4 bases of the junction unmatched. The CDR3 is 15 residues long. Germline V gives CDR1 GTSNPN, CDR2 SVGIG (reference sequence). The chain's CDR3 is CAWSVVTGGPGELFF. In DNA, the CDR3 is TGTGCCTGGAGTGTTGTGACAGGGGGCCCCGGGGAGCTGTTTTTT.

This chain links TRBV11-2 with TRBJ1-4; unclear D gene. The V end lost 2 bases, the J end lost 8 bases, and 9 bases lay between the germline ends. The CDR3 runs to 13 residues. Germline loops: CDR1 SGHAT, CDR2 FQNNGV. The DNA for the CDR3 is TGTGCCAGCAGCTTACGGGGTCGAGAAAAACTGTTTTTT. Its protein product is CASSLRGREKLFF.

In nucleotides, the CDR3 is TGTGCCAGCAGCGCCACTAGCGGACTATACAATGAGCAGTTCTTC. Its translation is CASSATSGLYNEQFF. The chain joins TRBV9 to TRBJ2-1; TRBD2 matches at 8 bases. This CDR3 has 15 amino acids. The germline V gene encodes CDR1 SGDLS and CDR2 YYNGEE. Losses at the gene ends were 3 bases for V and 4 bases for J; bases not matched to a gene: 6.